This T cell receptor (beta chain) came from a study of human T cells and chemical hapten exposure. The study, taken as a whole, reports: DPC sensitization produced no change in TCRs with frequency above 1 in 1000.

Regarding time point: patch test 1, 2 weeks after DPC sensitization. Treatment denoted: therapeutic diphenylcyclopropenone sensitization with weekly scalp DPC. This clonotype came up once. Its target is unknown. The CDR3 is made up of 14 amino acids. V was shortened by 6 bases and J by 3 bases, with 14 bases between the two germline ends. Germline assignment: CDR1 SNHLY and CDR2 FYNNEI. TCRdb re-derived calls from the RACE reads in MiXCR, one entry per CDR3 protein. The data contain around 380,000 distinct CDR3 sequences, approximately 5% of them singletons. The TCR comes from a woman between 45 and 65 years old with alopecia areata. Some clones in this sample may be carry-over from other donors' samples. The sample here was whole blood, taken in connection with sensitization to the hapten diphenylcyclopropenone (DPC). The J gene is TRBJ1-2, the V gene TRBV2; the D gene is possibly TRBD1 (5 bases). CDR3: CASSARDPHYGYTF. The CDR3 bases are TGTGCCAGCAGCGCTAGGGACCCCCACTATGGCTACACCTTC.